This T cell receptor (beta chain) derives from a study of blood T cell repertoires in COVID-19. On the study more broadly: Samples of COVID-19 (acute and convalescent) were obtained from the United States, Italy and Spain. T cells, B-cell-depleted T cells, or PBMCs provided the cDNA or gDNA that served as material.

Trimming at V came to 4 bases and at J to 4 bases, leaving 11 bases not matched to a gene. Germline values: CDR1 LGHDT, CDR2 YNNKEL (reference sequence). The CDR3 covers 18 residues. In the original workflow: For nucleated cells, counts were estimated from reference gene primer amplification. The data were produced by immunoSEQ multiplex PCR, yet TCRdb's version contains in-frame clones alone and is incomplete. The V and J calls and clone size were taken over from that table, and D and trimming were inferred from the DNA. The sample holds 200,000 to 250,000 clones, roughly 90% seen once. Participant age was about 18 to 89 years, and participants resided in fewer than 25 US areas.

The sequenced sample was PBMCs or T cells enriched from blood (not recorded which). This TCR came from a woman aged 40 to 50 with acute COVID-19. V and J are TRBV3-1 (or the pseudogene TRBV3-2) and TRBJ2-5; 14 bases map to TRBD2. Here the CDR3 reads CASSLRRLAGGPAETQYF. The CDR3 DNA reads TGTGCCAGCAGCCTAAGACGACTAGCGGGGGGGCCGGCAGAGACCCAGTACTTC.